This TCR beta chain was profiled in a study of shared clonotypes between healthy human individuals. Study background: Researchers drew samples from two women and three men aged 18 to 49. The study's findings and limits: Represented diversity, genetic and exposure-history alike, was limited by few donors. Although depth was large, rarefaction showed that sequencing of the sorted subsets was incomplete.

TCRdb's copy holds only in-frame clones and misses some; the assay was immunoSEQ multiplex PCR. The table shows over a million clones, with about 96% occurring only once. V dropped 6 bases and J dropped 0 bases, with 8 bases sitting between them. The V gene's germline CDR1 is LNHDA and CDR2 SQIVND (reference sequence). The CDR3 is 14 residues long. In the case of this clone: As yet, its antigen is unknown.

Only Caucasian adults living in Nashville, Tennessee made up the donor group. Source material: naive CD4+ T cells sorted from blood. The subset denotes: CD45RA+ positively selected. The rearrangement uses TRBV19 and TRBJ1-4; D unresolved. The sequence derives from a man in his thirties or forties in good health. This chain's CDR3 is CASRMMATNEKLFF. The CDR3, as DNA: TGTGCCAGTAGAATGATGGCAACTAATGAAAAACTGTTTTTT. The variable domain in full, completed from reference TRBV19 and TRBJ1-4, reads DGGITQSPKYLFRKEGQNVTLSCEQNLNHDAMYWYRQDPGQGLRLIYYSQIVNDFQKGDIAEGYSVSREKKESFPLTVTSAQKNPTAFYLCASRMMATNEKLFFGSGTQLSVL.